The T cell receptor beta chain under discussion was sequenced for a study of cytomegalovirus exposure and HLA in healthy donors. Germline values: CDR1 LGHNA, CDR2 YSLEER. With 0 bases clipped from V and 0 bases from J, the junction kept 5 bases outside the gene matches. The CDR3 is made up of 16 amino acids. PCR used 60 Vbeta primers and 13 Jbeta primers. Sequencing was performed with immunoSEQ multiplex PCR; in TCRdb, only in-frame clones are kept and a portion is missing. The sample holds fewer than 100,000 clones, around 78% seen once. Turning to this clone: This same CDR3 is encoded by further DNA sequences in the sample.

This rearrangement joins TRBV4-3 to TRBJ2-7; TRBD2 aligns across 7 bases. This clonotype was sampled from a male donor in good health and CMV-seropositive. Sequences were obtained from PBMCs. CDR3 DNA: TGCGCCAGCAGCCAAGATAGGGCTAGCGGCTCCTACGAGCAGTACTTC. Translation: CASSQDRASGSYEQYF.